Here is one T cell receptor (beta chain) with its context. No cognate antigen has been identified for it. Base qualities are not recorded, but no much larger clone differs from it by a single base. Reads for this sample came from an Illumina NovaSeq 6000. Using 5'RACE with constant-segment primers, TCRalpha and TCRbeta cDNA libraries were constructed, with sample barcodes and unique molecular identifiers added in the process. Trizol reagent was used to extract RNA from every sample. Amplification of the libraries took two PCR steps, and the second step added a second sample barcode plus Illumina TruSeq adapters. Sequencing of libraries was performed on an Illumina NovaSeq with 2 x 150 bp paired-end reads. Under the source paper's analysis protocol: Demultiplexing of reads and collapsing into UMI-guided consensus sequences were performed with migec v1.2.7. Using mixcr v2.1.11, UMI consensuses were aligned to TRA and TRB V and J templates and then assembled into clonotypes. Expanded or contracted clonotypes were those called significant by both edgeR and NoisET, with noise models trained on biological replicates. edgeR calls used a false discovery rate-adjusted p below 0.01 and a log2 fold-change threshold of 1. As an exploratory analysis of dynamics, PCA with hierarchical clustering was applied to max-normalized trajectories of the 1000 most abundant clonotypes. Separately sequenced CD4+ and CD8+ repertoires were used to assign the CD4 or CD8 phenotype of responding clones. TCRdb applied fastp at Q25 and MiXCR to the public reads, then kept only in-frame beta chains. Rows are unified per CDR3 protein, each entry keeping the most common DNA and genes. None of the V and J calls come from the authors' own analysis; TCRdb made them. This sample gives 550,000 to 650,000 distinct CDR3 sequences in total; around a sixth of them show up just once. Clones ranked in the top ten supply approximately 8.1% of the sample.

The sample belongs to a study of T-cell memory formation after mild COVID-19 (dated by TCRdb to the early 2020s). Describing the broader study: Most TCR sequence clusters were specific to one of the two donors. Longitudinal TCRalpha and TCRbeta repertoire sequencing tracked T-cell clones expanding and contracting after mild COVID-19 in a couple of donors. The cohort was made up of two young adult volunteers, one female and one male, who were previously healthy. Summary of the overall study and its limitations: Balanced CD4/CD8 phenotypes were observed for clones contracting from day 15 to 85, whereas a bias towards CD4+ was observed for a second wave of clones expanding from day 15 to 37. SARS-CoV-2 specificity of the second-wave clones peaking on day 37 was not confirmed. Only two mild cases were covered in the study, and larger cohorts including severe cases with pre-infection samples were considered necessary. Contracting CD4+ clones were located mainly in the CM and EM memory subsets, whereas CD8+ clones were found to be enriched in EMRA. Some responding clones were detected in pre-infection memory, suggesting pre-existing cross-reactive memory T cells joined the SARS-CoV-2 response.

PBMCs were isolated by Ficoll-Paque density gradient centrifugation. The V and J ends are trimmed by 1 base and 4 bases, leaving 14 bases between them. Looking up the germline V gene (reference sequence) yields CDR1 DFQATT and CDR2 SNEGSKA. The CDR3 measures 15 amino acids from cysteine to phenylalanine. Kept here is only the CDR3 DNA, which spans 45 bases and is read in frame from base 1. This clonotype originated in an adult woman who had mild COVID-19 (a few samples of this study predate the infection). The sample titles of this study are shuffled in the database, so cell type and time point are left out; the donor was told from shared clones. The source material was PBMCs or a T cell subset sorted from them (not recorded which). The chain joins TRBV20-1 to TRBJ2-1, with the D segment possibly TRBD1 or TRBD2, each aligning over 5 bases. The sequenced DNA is TGCAGTGCTAGAGTAGGGGCGGGCTTGTACAATGAGCAGTTCTTC. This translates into CSARVGAGLYNEQFF.